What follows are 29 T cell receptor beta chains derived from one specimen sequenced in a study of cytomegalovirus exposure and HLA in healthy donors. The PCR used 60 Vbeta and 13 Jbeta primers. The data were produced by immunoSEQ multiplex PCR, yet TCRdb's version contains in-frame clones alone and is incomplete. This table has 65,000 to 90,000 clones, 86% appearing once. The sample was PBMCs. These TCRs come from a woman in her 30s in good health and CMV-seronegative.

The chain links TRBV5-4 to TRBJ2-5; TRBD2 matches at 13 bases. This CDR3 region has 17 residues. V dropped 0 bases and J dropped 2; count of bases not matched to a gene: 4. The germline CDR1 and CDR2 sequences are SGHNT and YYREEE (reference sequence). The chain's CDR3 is CASSLAPGLAGQETQYF. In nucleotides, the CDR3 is TGTGCCAGCAGCTTGGCTCCGGGACTAGCGGGACAAGAGACCCAGTACTTC.

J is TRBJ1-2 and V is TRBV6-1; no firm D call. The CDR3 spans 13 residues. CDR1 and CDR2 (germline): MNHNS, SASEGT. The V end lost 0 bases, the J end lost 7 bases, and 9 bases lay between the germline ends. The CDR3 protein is CASSEAGEGGYTF. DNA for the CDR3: TGTGCCAGCAGTGAAGCTGGGGAGGGTGGCTACACCTTC.

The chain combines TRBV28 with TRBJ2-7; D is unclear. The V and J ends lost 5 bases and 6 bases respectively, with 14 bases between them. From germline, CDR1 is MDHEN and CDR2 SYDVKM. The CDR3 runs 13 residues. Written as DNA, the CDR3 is TGTGCCAGCAGTCCTCCCGTGATCGGCGAGCAGTACTTC. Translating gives CASSPPVIGEQYF.

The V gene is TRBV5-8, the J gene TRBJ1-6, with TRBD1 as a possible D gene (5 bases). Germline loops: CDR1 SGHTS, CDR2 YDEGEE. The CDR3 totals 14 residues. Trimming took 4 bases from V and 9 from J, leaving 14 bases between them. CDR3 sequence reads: CASSPGTTGSPLHF. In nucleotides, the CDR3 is TGTGCCAGCAGCCCCGGGACTACGGGTTCACCCCTCCACTTT.

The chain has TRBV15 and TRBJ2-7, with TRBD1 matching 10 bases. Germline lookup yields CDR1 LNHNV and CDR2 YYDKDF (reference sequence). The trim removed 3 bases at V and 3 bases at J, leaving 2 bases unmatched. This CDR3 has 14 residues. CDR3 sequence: CATSRGQGIYEQYF. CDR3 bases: TGTGCCACCAGCAGGGGACAGGGGATCTACGAGCAGTACTTC.

CDR3 DNA sequence: TGTGCCAGCAGTTTCCAGGGACAGGGGGCAGGGTATGGCTACACCTTC. Its protein product is CASSFQGQGAGYGYTF. The rearrangement joins TRBV27 to TRBJ1-2; 12 nucleotides agree with TRBD1. Germline CDR1 and CDR2: MNHEY and SMNVEV (reference sequence). J was trimmed by 5 bases and V by 3 bases; bases with no gene match: 7. CDR3 size: 16 residues.

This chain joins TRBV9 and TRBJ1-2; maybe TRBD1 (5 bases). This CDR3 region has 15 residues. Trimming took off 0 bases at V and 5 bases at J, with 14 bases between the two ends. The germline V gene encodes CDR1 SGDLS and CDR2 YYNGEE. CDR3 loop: CASSVDLPGPYGYTF. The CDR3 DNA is TGTGCCAGCAGCGTAGATTTGCCAGGGCCTTATGGCTACACCTTC. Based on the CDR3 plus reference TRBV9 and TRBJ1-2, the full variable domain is DSGVTQTPKHLITATGQRVTLRCSPRSGDLSVYWYQQSLDQGLQFLIQYYNGEERAKGNILERFSAQQFPDLHSELNLSSLELGDSALYFCASSVDLPGPYGYTFGSGTRLTVV.

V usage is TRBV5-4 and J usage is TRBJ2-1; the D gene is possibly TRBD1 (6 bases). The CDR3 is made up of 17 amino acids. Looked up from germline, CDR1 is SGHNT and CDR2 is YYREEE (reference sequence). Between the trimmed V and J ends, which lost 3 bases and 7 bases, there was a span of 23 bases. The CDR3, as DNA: TGTGCCAGCAGCTCACCCAGCAGGGGAGCGGTCTTAAATGAGCAGTTCTTC. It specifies CASSSPSRGAVLNEQFF.

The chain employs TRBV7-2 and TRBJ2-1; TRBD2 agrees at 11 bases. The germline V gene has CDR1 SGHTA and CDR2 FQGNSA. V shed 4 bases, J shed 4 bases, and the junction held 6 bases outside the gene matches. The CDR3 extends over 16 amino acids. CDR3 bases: TGTGCCAGCAGCTCCGGGACTAGCGGATATTACAATGAGCAGTTCTTC. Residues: CASSSGTSGYYNEQFF.

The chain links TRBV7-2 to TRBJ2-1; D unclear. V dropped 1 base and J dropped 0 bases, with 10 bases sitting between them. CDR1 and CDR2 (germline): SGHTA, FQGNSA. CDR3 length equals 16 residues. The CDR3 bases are TGTGCCAGCAGCTTAGTTCTGGCGGACTCCTACAATGAGCAGTTCTTC. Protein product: CASSLVLADSYNEQFF.

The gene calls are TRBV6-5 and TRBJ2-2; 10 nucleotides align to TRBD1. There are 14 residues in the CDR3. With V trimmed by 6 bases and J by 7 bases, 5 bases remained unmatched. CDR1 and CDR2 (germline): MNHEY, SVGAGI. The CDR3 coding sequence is TGTGCCAGCAGATCCGGGACAGGGGTCGGGGAGCTGTTTTTT. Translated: CASRSGTGVGELFF.

CDR3 residues: CASSEWEGPYEQYF. Written as DNA, the CDR3 is TGTGCCAGCAGTGAATGGGAGGGGCCGTACGAGCAGTACTTC. The gene calls are TRBV25-1 and TRBJ2-5, with TRBD2 identical over 7 bases. The end of the DNA fits TRBJ2-7 better, so the J call may be wrong. CDR3 length: 14 amino acids. Germline CDR1 MGHDK, CDR2 SYGVNS.

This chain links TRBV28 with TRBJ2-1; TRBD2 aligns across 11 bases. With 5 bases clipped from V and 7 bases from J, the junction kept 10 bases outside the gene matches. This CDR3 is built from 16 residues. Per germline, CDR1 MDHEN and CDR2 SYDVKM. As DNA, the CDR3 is TGTGCCAGCAGTCCCCCCGGTACTAGCGGGAGTAATGAGCAGTTCTTC. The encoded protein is CASSPPGTSGSNEQFF.

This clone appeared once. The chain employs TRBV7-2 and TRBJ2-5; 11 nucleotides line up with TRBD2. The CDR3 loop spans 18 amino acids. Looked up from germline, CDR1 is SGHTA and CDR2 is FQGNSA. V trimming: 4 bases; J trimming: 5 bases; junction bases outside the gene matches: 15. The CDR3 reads CASSSETSGTSLQETQYF. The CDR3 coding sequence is TGTGCCAGCAGCTCTGAGACTAGCGGGACAAGCCTTCAGGAGACCCAGTACTTC.

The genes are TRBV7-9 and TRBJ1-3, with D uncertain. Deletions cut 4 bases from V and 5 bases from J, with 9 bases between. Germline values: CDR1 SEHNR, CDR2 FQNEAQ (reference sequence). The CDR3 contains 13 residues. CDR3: CASSSLGRNTIYF. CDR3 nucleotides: TGTGCCAGCAGCTCACTAGGGCGAAACACCATATATTTT.

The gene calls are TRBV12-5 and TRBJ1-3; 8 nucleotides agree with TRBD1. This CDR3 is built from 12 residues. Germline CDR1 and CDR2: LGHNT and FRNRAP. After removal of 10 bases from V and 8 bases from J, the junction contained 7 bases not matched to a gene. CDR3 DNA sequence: TGTGCTACCCCGACAGGGGCAGACACCATATATTTT. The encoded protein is CATPTGADTIYF.

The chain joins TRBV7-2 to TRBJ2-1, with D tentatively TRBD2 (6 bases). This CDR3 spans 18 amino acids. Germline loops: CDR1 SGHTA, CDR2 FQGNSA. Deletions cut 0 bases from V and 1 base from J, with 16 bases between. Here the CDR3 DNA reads TGTGCCAGCAGCTTAGCGGAACTAGCTGAATGGTCCTACAATGAGCAGTTCTTC. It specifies CASSLAELAEWSYNEQFF.

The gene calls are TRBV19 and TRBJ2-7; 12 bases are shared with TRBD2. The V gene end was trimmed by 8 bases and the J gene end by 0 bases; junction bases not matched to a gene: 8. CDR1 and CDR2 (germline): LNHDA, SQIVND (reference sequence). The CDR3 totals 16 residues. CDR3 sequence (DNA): TGTGCCAGTCGGACTAGCGGGGCCCAGAGCTCCTACGAGCAGTACTTC. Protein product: CASRTSGAQSSYEQYF.

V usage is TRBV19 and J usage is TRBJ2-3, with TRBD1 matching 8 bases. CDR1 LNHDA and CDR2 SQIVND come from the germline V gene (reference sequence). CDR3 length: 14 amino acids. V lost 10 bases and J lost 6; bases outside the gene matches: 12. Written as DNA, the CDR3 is TGTGCCATCGCACCGGACAGGGAAGGGGATACGCAGTATTTT. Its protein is CAIAPDREGDTQYF.

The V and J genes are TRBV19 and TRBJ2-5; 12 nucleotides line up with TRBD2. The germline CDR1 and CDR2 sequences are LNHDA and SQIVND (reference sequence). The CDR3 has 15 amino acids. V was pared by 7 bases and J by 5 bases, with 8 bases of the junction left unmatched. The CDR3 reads CASTPSSGRGETQYF. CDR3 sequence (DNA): TGTGCCAGTACCCCATCTAGCGGGAGGGGGGAGACCCAGTACTTC.

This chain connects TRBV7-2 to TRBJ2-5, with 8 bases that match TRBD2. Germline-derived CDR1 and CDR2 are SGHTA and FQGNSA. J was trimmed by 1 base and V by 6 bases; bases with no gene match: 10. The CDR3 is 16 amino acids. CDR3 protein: CASSSTGAGGQETQYF. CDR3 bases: TGTGCCAGCAGTTCCACCGGGGCGGGAGGCCAAGAGACCCAGTACTTC.

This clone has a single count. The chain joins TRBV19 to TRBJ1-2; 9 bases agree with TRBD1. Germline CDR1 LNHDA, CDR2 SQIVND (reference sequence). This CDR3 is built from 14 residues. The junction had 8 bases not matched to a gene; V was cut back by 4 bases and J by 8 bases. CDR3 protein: CASSNGTGLGGYTF. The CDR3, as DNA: TGTGCCAGTAGTAACGGGACAGGGCTCGGAGGCTACACCTTC.

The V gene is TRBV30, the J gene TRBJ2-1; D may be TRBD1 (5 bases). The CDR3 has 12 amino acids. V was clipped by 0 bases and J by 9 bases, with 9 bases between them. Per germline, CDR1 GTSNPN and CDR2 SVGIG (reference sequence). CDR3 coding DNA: TGTGCCTGGAGTGTACAGGTCCCTGAGCAGTTCTTC. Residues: CAWSVQVPEQFF.

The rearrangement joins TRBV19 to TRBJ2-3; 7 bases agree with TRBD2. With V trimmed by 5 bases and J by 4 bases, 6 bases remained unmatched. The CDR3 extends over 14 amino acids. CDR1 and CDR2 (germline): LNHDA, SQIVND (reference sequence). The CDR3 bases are TGTGCCAGTAGTCGTGCGGGAGTAGCAGATACGCAGTATTTT. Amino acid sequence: CASSRAGVADTQYF.

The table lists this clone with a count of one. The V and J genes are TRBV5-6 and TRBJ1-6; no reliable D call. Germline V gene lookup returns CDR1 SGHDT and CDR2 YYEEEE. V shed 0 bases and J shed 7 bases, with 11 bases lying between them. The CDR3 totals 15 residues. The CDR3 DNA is TGTGCCAGCAGCTTGGGGTCTCCTGAGAATTCACCCCTCCACTTT. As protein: CASSLGSPENSPLHF.

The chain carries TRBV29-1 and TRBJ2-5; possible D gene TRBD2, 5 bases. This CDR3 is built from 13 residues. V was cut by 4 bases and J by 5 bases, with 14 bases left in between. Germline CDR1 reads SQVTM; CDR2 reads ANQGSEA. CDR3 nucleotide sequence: TGCAGCGTTGGGCCGGCCGGGATGGAGACCCAGTACTTC. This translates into CSVGPAGMETQYF.

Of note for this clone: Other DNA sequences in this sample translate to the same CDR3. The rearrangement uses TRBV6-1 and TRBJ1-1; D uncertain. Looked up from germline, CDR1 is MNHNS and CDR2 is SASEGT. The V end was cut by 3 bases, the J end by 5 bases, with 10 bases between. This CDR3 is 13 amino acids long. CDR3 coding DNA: TGTGCCAGCAGTGAGATTCGGGGAACTGAAGCTTTCTTT. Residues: CASSEIRGTEAFF.

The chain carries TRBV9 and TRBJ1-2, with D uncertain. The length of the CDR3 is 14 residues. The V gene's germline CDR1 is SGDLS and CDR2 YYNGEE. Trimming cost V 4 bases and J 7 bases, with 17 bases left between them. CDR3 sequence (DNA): TGTGCCAGCAGCCCCCAGAGGAGTGGGTCTGGCTACACCTTC. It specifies CASSPQRSGSGYTF. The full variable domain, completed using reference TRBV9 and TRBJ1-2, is DSGVTQTPKHLITATGQRVTLRCSPRSGDLSVYWYQQSLDQGLQFLIQYYNGEERAKGNILERFSAQQFPDLHSELNLSSLELGDSALYFCASSPQRSGSGYTFGSGTRLTVV.

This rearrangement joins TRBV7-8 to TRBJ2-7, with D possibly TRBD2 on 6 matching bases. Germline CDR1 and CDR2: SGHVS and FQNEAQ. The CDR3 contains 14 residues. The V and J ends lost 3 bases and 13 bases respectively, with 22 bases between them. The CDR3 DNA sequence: TGTGCCAGCAGCTTCCGGACTACCCAACTGGGTGTATACTTC. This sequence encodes CASSFRTTQLGVYF.